Reported below is one T cell receptor (beta chain). Its cognate antigen has yet to be identified. No qualities accompany the bases; no much larger clone lies one base away. Donors were 39 systemically healthy Caucasian individuals from Russia aged 6 to 90 years. Each donor gave approximately 9.3 milliliters of peripheral blood, collected into EDTA-treated Vacutainer tubes. Ficoll-Paque density-gradient centrifugation was used to isolate PBMCs, with at least 6.5 million per sample. Trizol reagent was used to extract total RNA from PBMCs, with at least 5.5 micrograms per sample. The percentages of naive CD45RAhigh/CD27high T cells were determined by flow cytometry on a PBMC aliquot from every donor. The data were obtained in a study of blood T cells in healthy people across ages (dated by TCRdb to between 2014 and 2017). About the investigation overall: In model experiments, template switching captured about one uniquely barcoded TCR beta cDNA molecule for every two T cells. Using the same blood draw, the study looked at two additional independent replicas of 1 million unique cDNA reads for two donors, one aged 18 to 29 and the other aged 80 or older. The donors were split into four age groups: young (average 16 years), middle-aged (39), aged (about 56) and long-lived (roughly 77). To track age-related changes in TCR beta repertoire diversity, the study relied on deep sequencing normalized with unique cDNA molecular identifiers. To avoid experimental bias, donors of different ages were distributed randomly across sequencing lanes. Broad study findings and their caveats: A strong correlation was found between observed TCR beta diversity and the percentage of naive T cells measured by flow cytometry. Because donor CMV infection status was unknown, age-related changes in expanded clonotypes were potentially confounded. Since profiling was done on bulk unsorted PBMCs, naive and antigen-experienced compartments could not be conclusively compared. The long-lived group showed more naive CD4+ T cells, fewer expanded clones and increased TCR diversity than the aged group, suggesting age selection. Estimates of total diversity from one million sequenced T cells were regarded as lower bounds and underestimates. As age increased, observed TCR beta diversity per million T cells dropped in a roughly linear way, and a significant reduction was already evident by age 40.

Preparation of the library involved 5' RACE. The instrument given in TCRdb is Illumina HiSeq 2500. A second PCR of about 7 to 12 cycles was run with a J-beta primer mix and a sample-barcoded 5' primer. A template-switch 5' adaptor carrying 12 random nucleotides introduced a unique molecular identifier onto each TCR beta cDNA molecule. Each sample yielded at least 3 million CDR3-containing paired-end reads. The Mint cDNA synthesis kit, primed by a TRBC-specific oligonucleotide, was used to synthesize first-strand cDNA from all RNA. Following uracil-DNA glycosylase treatment, a first 18-cycle PCR with universal primers M1SS and BC2_uni_R was performed on all cDNA. Regarding the original processing steps: For normalization, 1 million high-quality reads, each with a distinct molecular identifier, were randomly selected from each sample. Reads sharing molecular identifiers were discarded rather than binned into consensus sequences. MiTCR, set to a Q25 quality threshold and the strictest error-elimination algorithm, was used for CDR3 identification, clonotype clustering and error correction. Lower-bound total TCR beta diversity was estimated with a nonparametric unseen species model using Euler transformation. The public reads were run again by TCRdb, first through fastp at Q25 and then through MiXCR, and only productive beta chains were kept. Duplicate CDR3 protein sequences are folded into a single record with the most common DNA and genes. None of the V and J calls come from the authors' own analysis; TCRdb made them. Present in this sample are about a million distinct CDR3 sequences, roughly two fifths of which were seen just once. The ten biggest clones cover under 15% of the sample.

The CDR3, cysteine through phenylalanine, is 12 amino acids long. The retained sequence is limited to the CDR3, 36 bases, with the frame set at the first base. Germline trimming amounts to 3 bases on V and 15 bases on J, with 7 as the count of junction bases outside the gene matches. Sequences SGHTA (CDR1) and FQGNSA (CDR2) are obtained from the germline V gene. Input material: blood. Recombination linked TRBV7-2 to TRBJ2-1; the central 8 bases match TRBD1. The clonotype originates from a man aged 18 to 35 in good health. The DNA sequence is TGTGCCAGCAGCTTGTTATCGGGACAGGTGTTCTTC. This translates into CASSLLSGQVFF.